This is a list of T cell receptor beta chains from one sample in a study of monozygotic twins with cystic fibrosis. Data came from immunoSEQ multiplex PCR; TCRdb stores just in-frame clones and leaves some out. The table shows 25,000 or so clones, with 75% to 95% occurring only once. Sequencing was done on a sample of blood. All receptors derive from a girl aged 2-10 years with cystic fibrosis. Each CDR3 is given with its conserved first and last residue. The order of the fields is D gene, V gene, clone size, J gene, CDR3 protein, CDR3 DNA. D genes are given only for firm matches. Only some rows state a clone size, as once, few, many or a class for expanded clones.

d_call: -
v_call: TRBV6-6
clone_size: few
j_call: TRBJ1-6
cdr3_aa: CASSPRGEGISPLHF
cdr3_nt: TGTGCCAGCAGCCCCAGGGGCGAAGGAATATCACCCCTCCACTTT

d_call: -
v_call: TRBV5-4
clone_size: -
j_call: TRBJ1-2
cdr3_aa: CASSSPPGSYGYTF
cdr3_nt: TGTGCCAGCAGCTCACCCCCAGGGAGCTATGGCTACACCTTC

d_call: TRBD1
v_call: TRBV5-1
clone_size: -
j_call: TRBJ1-2
cdr3_aa: CASSLPGQFLYGYTF
cdr3_nt: TGCGCCAGCAGCTTGCCGGGACAGTTCTTATATGGCTACACCTTC

d_call: TRBD1
v_call: TRBV27
clone_size: -
j_call: TRBJ1-2
cdr3_aa: CASSPPGQVFRYGYTF
cdr3_nt: TGTGCCAGCAGTCCCCCGGGACAGGTCTTTAGGTATGGCTACACCTTC

d_call: -
v_call: TRBV2
clone_size: -
j_call: TRBJ1-6
cdr3_aa: CASRGTSPLHF
cdr3_nt: TGTGCCAGCAGGGGAACTTCACCCCTCCACTTT

d_call: TRBD1
v_call: TRBV14
clone_size: -
j_call: TRBJ1-1
cdr3_aa: CASSQITGAASEAFF
cdr3_nt: TGTGCCAGCAGCCAGATTACAGGGGCCGCGTCTGAAGCTTTCTTT

d_call: -
v_call: TRBV5-1
clone_size: -
j_call: TRBJ2-1
cdr3_aa: CASSSLSFGVAINNEQFF
cdr3_nt: TGCGCCAGCAGCTCCTTATCCTTCGGGGTAGCAATCAACAATGAGCAGTTCTTC

d_call: -
v_call: TRBV9
clone_size: -
j_call: TRBJ2-6
cdr3_aa: CASSVGGVYSGANVLTF
cdr3_nt: TGTGCCAGCAGCGTAGGAGGAGTCTACTCTGGGGCCAACGTCCTGACTTTC

d_call: -
v_call: TRBV5-1
clone_size: few
j_call: TRBJ2-7
cdr3_aa: CASSHYQWHEQYF
cdr3_nt: TGCGCCAGCAGCCACTATCAGTGGCACGAGCAGTACTTC

d_call: -
v_call: TRBV9
clone_size: -
j_call: TRBJ1-1
cdr3_aa: CASSVGGTEAFF
cdr3_nt: TGTGCCAGCAGCGTAGGGGGCACTGAAGCTTTCTTT

d_call: TRBD1
v_call: TRBV6-5
clone_size: -
j_call: TRBJ2-4
cdr3_aa: CASSSDRASSNIQYF
cdr3_nt: TGTGCCAGCAGTTCGGACAGGGCCTCCTCGAACATTCAGTACTTC

d_call: -
v_call: TRBV2
clone_size: -
j_call: TRBJ1-1
cdr3_aa: CAGGMNTEAFF
cdr3_nt: TGTGCCGGAGGGATGAACACTGAAGCTTTCTTT

d_call: TRBD1
v_call: TRBV6-6
clone_size: -
j_call: TRBJ2-1
cdr3_aa: CASSTLGTGAYNEQFF
cdr3_nt: TGTGCCAGCAGTACCTTGGGGACAGGGGCATACAATGAGCAGTTCTTC

d_call: -
v_call: TRBV19
clone_size: few
j_call: TRBJ1-2
cdr3_aa: CASSMAGGLYGYTF
cdr3_nt: TGTGCCAGTAGTATGGCGGGGGGCCTCTATGGCTACACCTTC

d_call: -
v_call: TRBV5-6
clone_size: -
j_call: TRBJ1-3
cdr3_aa: CASSLELGSSGNTIYF
cdr3_nt: TGTGCCAGCAGCTTGGAGCTAGGGAGCTCTGGAAACACCATATATTTT

d_call: -
v_call: TRBV6-1
clone_size: -
j_call: TRBJ2-7
cdr3_aa: CASSEMGGAPYEQYF
cdr3_nt: TGTGCCAGCAGTGAAATGGGGGGGGCACCCTACGAGCAGTACTTC

d_call: -
v_call: TRBV30
clone_size: -
j_call: TRBJ2-7
cdr3_aa: CAGDEGGWDEQYF
cdr3_nt: TGTGCCGGTGATGAGGGCGGATGGGACGAGCAGTACTTC

d_call: -
v_call: TRBV27
clone_size: -
j_call: TRBJ2-7
cdr3_aa: CASSLEVGPYEQYF
cdr3_nt: TGTGCCAGCAGTTTGGAGGTAGGCCCCTACGAGCAGTACTTC

d_call: TRBD1
v_call: TRBV7-9
clone_size: -
j_call: TRBJ2-2
cdr3_aa: CATDRGVYGGELFF
cdr3_nt: TGTGCCACCGACAGGGGCGTCTATGGCGGGGAGCTGTTTTTT

d_call: TRBD1
v_call: TRBV6-6
clone_size: -
j_call: TRBJ1-1
cdr3_aa: CASSYSDRGEAFF
cdr3_nt: TGTGCCAGCAGTTACTCCGACAGGGGTGAAGCTTTCTTT

d_call: -
v_call: TRBV18
clone_size: -
j_call: TRBJ1-4
cdr3_aa: CASSPGGEKLFF
cdr3_nt: TGTGCCAGCTCACCAGGGGGTGAAAAACTGTTTTTT

d_call: -
v_call: TRBV9
clone_size: -
j_call: TRBJ2-6
cdr3_aa: CASSVGGSGANVLTF
cdr3_nt: TGTGCCAGCAGCGTAGGGGGATCTGGGGCCAACGTCCTGACTTTC

d_call: -
v_call: TRBV30
clone_size: -
j_call: TRBJ1-1
cdr3_aa: CAWERGATTSFF
cdr3_nt: TGTGCCTGGGAGAGGGGGGCCACTACATCCTTCTTT

d_call: TRBD1
v_call: TRBV5-1
clone_size: -
j_call: TRBJ1-3
cdr3_aa: CASSPGQGTGNTIYF
cdr3_nt: TGCGCCAGCAGCCCGGGACAGGGGACTGGAAACACCATATATTTT

d_call: TRBD1
v_call: TRBV9
clone_size: -
j_call: TRBJ1-2
cdr3_aa: CASSVVGQGGNYGYTF
cdr3_nt: TGTGCCAGCAGCGTAGTTGGACAGGGGGGTAACTATGGCTACACCTTC

d_call: TRBD1
v_call: TRBV27
clone_size: -
j_call: TRBJ1-6
cdr3_aa: CASSPRDRVLRLHF
cdr3_nt: TGTGCCAGCAGTCCCCGGGACAGGGTTTTACGCCTCCACTTT